The 25 T cell receptor beta chains presented below share a single source sample, sequenced in a study of T cell repertoires in cytomegalovirus infection. TCRdb independently ran MiXCR on the reads; one entry per CDR3 protein. The repertoire includes hundreds of thousands of distinct CDR3 sequences, around 32% of them detected once, and roughly 18% sits in the top ten. Their recognized antigens are unknown. The material was cultured PBMCs, obtained from culture after CMV antigen stimulation. These receptors were obtained from a human donor in good health (CMV status not recorded). Some clones in this sample may be carry-over from other donors' samples.

The genes are TRBV19 and TRBJ1-3, with D hard to call. Germline V CDR1 and CDR2: LNHDA, SQIVND (reference sequence). With 3 bases removed from V and 2 bases from J, the gap between germline ends came to 5 bases. This CDR3 has 13 amino acids. The CDR3 DNA is TGTGCCAGTAGTATCGGAACTGGAAACACCATATATTTT. This sequence encodes CASSIGTGNTIYF. Full variable domain (outside the CDR3, taken from reference TRBV19 and TRBJ1-3): DGGITQSPKYLFRKEGQNVTLSCEQNLNHDAMYWYRQDPGQGLRLIYYSQIVNDFQKGDIAEGYSVSREKKESFPLTVTSAQKNPTAFYLCASSIGTGNTIYFGEGSWLTVV.

This rearrangement joins TRBV28 to TRBJ2-2; TRBD2 matches at 10 bases. The CDR3 consists of 16 residues. CDR1 is MDHEN and CDR2 is SYDVKM in the germline V gene. With V trimmed by 7 bases and J by 5 bases, 10 bases remained unmatched. CDR3 DNA sequence: TGTGCCAGCAATCCAGTGAGCGGGGGGGAGACCGGGGAGCTGTTTTTT. This gives the protein CASNPVSGGETGELFF.

This chain connects TRBV30 to TRBJ1-2; no clear D. The CDR3 length is 12 residues. Trimming stripped 2 bases from V and 8 bases from J, with 12 bases between. The germline gives CDR1 GTSNPN, CDR2 SVGIG (reference sequence). The CDR3 loop is CAWSSRLVGYTF. The CDR3 DNA follows: TGTGCCTGGAGTTCCCGCCTGGTGGGCTACACCTTC.

V usage is TRBV29-1 and J usage is TRBJ1-1; weak D call: TRBD1 (5 bases). Trimming took 4 bases from V and 5 from J, leaving 17 bases between them. Germline V gene sequence: CDR1 SQVTM, CDR2 ANQGSEA. The CDR3 is made up of 14 amino acids. DNA of the CDR3: TGCAGCGTTGTAGCTGGGGCCCTAGGTACTGAAGCTTTCTTT. It specifies CSVVAGALGTEAFF.

This clonotype was seen ten or more times. The gene calls are TRBV5-4 and TRBJ1-2; 8 nucleotides align to TRBD1. CDR3 length: 15 residues. In germline, CDR1 is SGHNT, CDR2 YYREEE (reference sequence). V was clipped by 0 bases and J by 4 bases; unmatched bases: 5. CDR3 amino acids: CASSLGGQDRYGYTF. The CDR3 DNA reads as TGTGCCAGCAGCTTGGGGGGACAGGATCGCTATGGCTACACCTTC. Based on the CDR3 plus reference TRBV5-4 and TRBJ1-2, the full variable domain is ETGVTQSPTHLIKTRGQQVTLRCSSQSGHNTVSWYQQALGQGPQFIFQYYREEENGRGNFPPRFSGLQFPNYSSELNVNALELDDSALYLCASSLGGQDRYGYTFGSGTRLTVV.

The chain couples TRBV23-1 to TRBJ2-7; tentative D call: TRBD2 (6 bases). TRBV23-1 is marked as an open reading frame, function uncertain. The CDR3 is made up of 13 amino acids. V lost 3 bases and J 6 bases, leaving 12 bases between the germline ends. The CDR3 protein is CASSQEGWGEQYF. Here the CDR3 DNA reads TGCGCCAGCAGTCAGGAGGGCTGGGGCGAGCAGTACTTC.

V is TRBV18 and J is TRBJ1-5; no clear D. Germline CDR1 is KGHSH and CDR2 is LQKENI. Trimming cost V 2 bases and J 0 bases, with 8 bases left between them. This CDR3 is built from 15 residues. CDR3 coding DNA: TGTGCCAGCTCACCATCGGCTAATAGCAATCAGCCCCAGCATTTT. Translated, it gives CASSPSANSNQPQHF.

The gene calls are TRBV5-4 and TRBJ1-2; the match to TRBD1 covers 7 bases. The V gene end was trimmed by 0 bases and the J gene end by 5 bases; junction bases not matched to a gene: 10. There are 16 residues in the CDR3. The germline V gene encodes CDR1 SGHNT and CDR2 YYREEE (reference sequence). The CDR3 DNA follows: TGTGCCAGCAGCTTGGTCCCGGGACAGAGGCGTTATGGCTACACCTTC. As protein: CASSLVPGQRRYGYTF.

Comment on this clonotype: A read error is possible here, since a much larger clone lies one base away. The CDR3 sequence: CASSSQGESYEQYF. DNA for the CDR3: TGTGCCAGCAGCTCACAGGGAGAGTCCTACGAGCAGTACTTC. The chain is built from TRBV3-1 and TRBJ2-7; maybe TRBD1 (6 bases). Germline assignment: CDR1 LGHDT and CDR2 YNNKEL (reference sequence). This CDR3 comprises 14 residues. The ends were cut back, 5 bases at V and 1 base at J, with 12 bases in the middle.

This chain links TRBV11-2 with TRBJ1-2; D is ambiguous. Trimming took off 0 bases at V and 0 bases at J, with 11 bases between the two ends. CDR1 SGHAT and CDR2 FQNNGV come from the germline V gene. The CDR3 has 16 amino acids. The CDR3 DNA follows: TGTGCCAGCAGCTTAGATTCCGGAATATCTAACTATGGCTACACCTTC. It translates to CASSLDSGISNYGYTF. Complete variable domain (other parts from reference TRBV11-2 and TRBJ1-2): EAGVAQSPRYKIIEKRQSVAFWCNPISGHATLYWYQQILGQGPKLLIQFQNNGVVDDSQLPKDRFSAERLKGVDSTLKIQPAKLEDSAVYLCASSLDSGISNYGYTFGSGTRLTVV.

This clonotype was observed a handful of times. In DNA form, the CDR3 reads TGCAGTGCTAGAAAAGCAGGGGACGAGAACACTGAAGCTTTCTTT. Its protein is CSARKAGDENTEAFF. This chain uses TRBV20-1 with TRBJ1-1; TRBD1 is a possible D gene (6 bases). Trimming removed 2 bases at V and 1 base at J, with 14 bases between. Germline V CDR1 and CDR2: DFQATT, SNEGSKA (reference sequence). This CDR3 comprises 15 residues.

This chain uses TRBV7-2 with TRBJ2-4, with D unclear. V was trimmed by 1 base and J by 5 bases, leaving 12 bases between them. Germline CDR1 is SGHTA and CDR2 is FQGNSA. This CDR3 spans 15 amino acids. CDR3 nucleotides: TGTGCCAGCAGCTTAGTTGGGTCTGGAGAAAACATTCAGTACTTC. Translating it yields CASSLVGSGENIQYF.

The chain is built from TRBV19 and TRBJ2-1; tentatively, D is TRBD2 (5 bases). Germline CDR1 and CDR2: LNHDA and SQIVND (reference sequence). V lost 4 bases, J lost 5 bases, and 15 bases lay in between. CDR3 length: 15 residues. CDR3 protein: CASSTGRRRNNEQFF. Written as DNA, the CDR3 is TGTGCCAGTAGTACTGGACGGAGGCGAAACAATGAGCAGTTCTTC.

The genes are TRBV5-1 and TRBJ2-5; 8 bases match TRBD1. Germline V gene data show CDR1 as SGHRS and CDR2 as YFSETQ. The CDR3 runs 15 residues. The ends lost 5 bases at V and 2 bases at J; junction bases unmatched: 8. In DNA form, the CDR3 reads TGCGCCAGCAGTTACGCCGGGACAGGTCAAGAGACCCAGTACTTC. Its translation: CASSYAGTGQETQYF.

In this sample, this clonotype turned up a few times. At one end, the junction sequence differs from germline, possibly due to a read error. CDR3 nucleotides: TGTGCCAGCAGCTTGAGGGTAGCGGGCCAAGAGACCCAGTACTTC. Translated: CASSLRVAGQETQYF. J is TRBJ2-5 and V is TRBV5-3; 7 nucleotides line up with TRBD2. TRBV5-3 is known as an ORF, though its function is uncertain. This CDR3 has 15 residues.

In its sample, this clonotype was seen a few times. The chain combines TRBV6-1 with TRBJ1-2, with a possible D match to TRBD1 (5 bases). Germline CDR1 MNHNS, CDR2 SASEGT. Trimming left V 5 bases short and J 4 bases short, with 17 bases between. The CDR3 covers 15 residues. CDR3 in DNA: TGTGCCAGCAGTTCCGGATCGCCAGGGTTCTATGGCTACACCTTC. This translates into CASSSGSPGFYGYTF.

This clonotype has a count of ten or more. The chain is built from TRBV6-2 or TRBV6-3 and TRBJ2-5; possibly TRBD1 for D (5 bases). The CDR3 contains 11 residues. V lost 8 bases and J lost 4, with 8 bases in between. Germline CDR1 reads MNHEY; CDR2 reads SVGEGT. Here the CDR3 DNA reads TGTGCCAGCCTCCAGGGAGAGACCCAGTACTTC. It translates to CASLQGETQYF.

This clonotype has just a few counts. V is TRBV6-1 and J is TRBJ2-1; the D is unclear. Germline CDR1 and CDR2: MNHNS and SASEGT. V was trimmed by 8 bases and J by 0 bases, leaving 14 bases between them. The CDR3 consists of 15 residues. CDR3 sequence (DNA): TGTGCCAGCTCACACGGCCGGAGCTCCTACAATGAGCAGTTCTTC. It yields the protein CASSHGRSSYNEQFF.

This clonotype showed up many times. The chain uses TRBV7-6 and TRBJ2-3; possible D gene TRBD2, 6 bases. V was cut by 7 bases and J by 1 base, with 15 bases left in between. There are 15 residues in the CDR3. CDR1 SGHVS and CDR2 FNYEAQ come from the germline V gene. The chain's CDR3 is CASKGTASGTDTQYF. CDR3 nucleotides: TGTGCCAGCAAAGGGACGGCTAGCGGCACAGATACGCAGTATTTT.

The chain is built from TRBV7-6 and TRBJ2-7, with 8 bases fitting TRBD2. This CDR3 contains 15 residues. V shed 3 bases and J 1 base; nucleotides not matched to a gene: 5. Germline lookup yields CDR1 SGHVS and CDR2 FNYEAQ. CDR3 loop: CASSFRASGSYEQYF. CDR3 sequence (DNA): TGTGCCAGCAGCTTTAGGGCTAGCGGGTCCTACGAGCAGTACTTC.

The sample holds a few counts of this clonotype. V gene TRBV6-1 combines with J gene TRBJ2-7, with TRBD2 as a possible D gene (5 bases). Deletions cut 1 base from V and 2 bases from J, with 9 bases between. Germline assignment: CDR1 MNHNS and CDR2 SASEGT. The CDR3 extends over 14 amino acids. The CDR3 here is CASSEVGIPYEQYF. The CDR3 DNA is TGTGCCAGCAGTGAAGTCGGGATACCCTACGAGCAGTACTTC.

This clonotype was counted a few times. V gene TRBV5-1 combines with J gene TRBJ2-1; possibly TRBD2 for D (6 bases). V was trimmed by 0 bases and J by 9 bases, leaving 7 bases between them. CDR3 length: 12 residues. CDR1 is SGHRS and CDR2 is YFSETQ in the germline V gene. The CDR3 DNA is TGCGCCAGCAGCTTGGGGGAGGCTGAGCAGTTCTTC. As protein: CASSLGEAEQFF.

This clonotype appeared many times. The CDR3 DNA reads as TGTGCCAGCAGCCTAATAGGACAGGGCGCTTTCTTT. Translated: CASSLIGQGAFF. This chain links TRBV7-9 with TRBJ1-1, with 8 bases identical to TRBD1. This CDR3 comprises 12 residues. V lost 5 bases and J lost 11; bases outside the gene matches: 7. The germline V gene has CDR1 SEHNR and CDR2 FQNEAQ (reference sequence). Full variable domain (rest looked up from reference TRBV7-9 and TRBJ1-1): DTGVSQNPRHKITKRGQNVTFRCDPISEHNRLYWYRQTLGQGPEFLTYFQNEAQLEKSRLLSDRFSAERPKGSFSTLEIQRTEQGDSAMYLCASSLIGQGAFFGQGTRLTVV.

This clonotype was recorded a few times. This chain connects TRBV19 to TRBJ2-1; D is undetermined. This CDR3 spans 11 amino acids. The germline V gene encodes CDR1 LNHDA and CDR2 SQIVND (reference sequence). V was shortened by 8 bases and J by 10 bases, with 12 bases between the two germline ends. The CDR3 coding sequence is TGTGCCAGTCGTGTGTTAGGGGAGCAGTTCTTC. Protein: CASRVLGEQFF.

This clonotype occurred many times. The chain carries TRBV7-8 and TRBJ2-5; D could derive from TRBD1 or TRBD2 (5 bases each). This CDR3 comprises 14 residues. The V end lost 4 bases, the J end lost 4 bases, and 13 bases lay between the germline ends. Germline CDR1 SGHVS, CDR2 FQNEAQ. The CDR3 here is CASSSRRDGETQYF. In DNA form, the CDR3 reads TGTGCCAGCAGCTCCCGACGGGACGGAGAGACCCAGTACTTC.